The 26 T cell receptor beta chains below were found in one sample sequenced in a study of blood T cells in healthy people across ages. A second PCR, run for roughly 7 to 12 cycles, used a sample-barcoded 5' primer plus a J-beta primer mix. TCRdb called the 5' RACE reads again in MiXCR, with one record for every CDR3 protein. The repertoire has roughly 1,300,000 distinct CDR3 sequences, roughly 60% of them found once; the top ten carry over 6.5%. Source material: blood. These receptors were collected from a man aged 18 to 30 in good health.

V and J are TRBV10-3 and TRBJ2-5, with TRBD2 identical over 11 bases. V trimming: 3 bases; J trimming: 5 bases; junction bases outside the gene matches: 5. The CDR3 loop spans 15 amino acids. CDR1 and CDR2 (germline): ENHRY, SYGVKD. CDR3 DNA sequence: TGTGCCATCAGTGATAGCGGGAGGGCCGGGGAGACCCAGTACTTC. Amino acids: CAISDSGRAGETQYF.

The V gene is TRBV11-2, the J gene TRBJ2-3, with 10 bases aligning to TRBD2. From germline, CDR1 is SGHAT and CDR2 FQNNGV. This CDR3 has 17 amino acids. The J segment lost 6 bases and the V segment lost 1 base, leaving 10 bases of the junction unmatched. CDR3 nucleotides: TGTGCCAGCAGCTTAGGGGAAGTAGCGGGGGGAGGGGATACGCAGTATTTT. Amino acids: CASSLGEVAGGGDTQYF.

J is TRBJ2-1 and V is TRBV20-1; D call uncertain. Looked up from germline, CDR1 is DFQATT and CDR2 is SNEGSKA (reference sequence). The CDR3 has 12 amino acids. Trimming cost V 6 bases and J 0 bases, with 6 bases left between them. The CDR3: CSAQDSYNEQFF. For the CDR3, the DNA is TGCAGTGCCCAAGACTCCTACAATGAGCAGTTCTTC.

This clonotype showed up just a few times. V is TRBV9 and J is TRBJ2-5; no clear D gene. Trimming stripped 2 bases from V and 2 bases from J, with 13 bases between. CDR1 and CDR2 (germline): SGDLS, YYNGEE. The length of the CDR3 is 15 residues. CDR3 DNA sequence: TGTGCCAGCAGCGTTTCCACCTTAACTCAAGAGACCCAGTACTTC. Translating gives CASSVSTLTQETQYF.

V and J are TRBV24-1 and TRBJ2-1; possibly TRBD1 for D (6 bases). Trimming took off 3 bases at V and 2 bases at J, with 19 bases between the two ends. This CDR3 spans 18 amino acids. The germline V gene encodes CDR1 KGHDR and CDR2 SFDVKD. The CDR3 sequence is CATSDPGPTGRTYNEQFF. The DNA for the CDR3 is TGTGCCACCAGTGATCCAGGACCTACAGGGAGAACCTACAATGAGCAGTTCTTC.

The chain joins TRBV10-3 to TRBJ2-1; no clear D gene. V was cut by 6 bases and J by 5 bases, with 8 bases left in between. The CDR3 consists of 12 residues. Germline CDR1 is ENHRY and CDR2 is SYGVKD. This CDR3 is CAIRRPNNEQFF. CDR3 nucleotide sequence: TGTGCCATCAGACGCCCAAACAATGAGCAGTTCTTC.

V usage is TRBV7-9 and J usage is TRBJ2-6, with a weak D call TRBD2 (5 bases). Germline V gene sequence: CDR1 SEHNR, CDR2 FQNEAQ (reference sequence). Trimming took off 5 bases at V and 0 bases at J, with 8 bases between the two ends. The length of the CDR3 is 15 residues. The CDR3 sequence is CASSKGVSGANVLTF. The CDR3 nucleotides are TGTGCCAGCAGCAAGGGAGTCTCTGGGGCCAACGTCCTGACTTTC.

The genes are TRBV5-6 and TRBJ2-4; D not certain. The J call may be incorrect, as the DNA end agrees better with TRBJ2-7. The CDR3 has 12 residues. The germline CDR1 and CDR2 sequences are SGHDT and YYEEEE. The CDR3 nucleotides read TGTGCCAGCAGCTTGGATTGGGGCGAGCAGTACTTC. Amino acid sequence: CASSLDWGEQYF.

The chain recombines TRBV7-2 with TRBJ2-7; D possibly corresponds to TRBD2 (5 bases). Trimming left V 2 bases short and J 6 bases short, with 20 bases between. This CDR3 comprises 16 residues. Looked up from germline, CDR1 is SGHTA and CDR2 is FQGNSA. The CDR3 bases are TGTGCCAGCAGCTTAATTTCGATGTTGGCGGGCCGCGAGCAGTACTTC. As protein: CASSLISMLAGREQYF.

A note on this clonotype: A read error may produce the germline difference seen at one junction end. The V call is TRBV5-1, the J call TRBJ2-1; TRBD1 is a possible D gene (6 bases). Germline V gene data show CDR1 as SGHRS and CDR2 as YFSETQ. This CDR3 region has 16 residues. CDR3 nucleotides: TGCGCCAGCAGCTTGAGACGGACAGTCAACGGGAATGAGCGGTTCTTC. Protein: CASSLRRTVNGNERFF.

The chain joins TRBV20-1 to TRBJ2-3; 10 bases fit TRBD2. Germline V gene data show CDR1 as DFQATT and CDR2 as SNEGSKA (reference sequence). Trimming took 5 bases from V and 1 from J; bases not matched to a gene: 3. This CDR3 contains 14 residues. The CDR3 loop reads CSAELAGRTDTQYF. CDR3 DNA: TGCAGTGCTGAACTAGCGGGGCGCACAGATACGCAGTATTTT.

The chain couples TRBV12-3 or TRBV12-4 to TRBJ2-7; no clear D. This CDR3 spans 12 amino acids. Trimming shortened V by 6 bases and J by 4 bases, and 10 bases separated the two germline ends. The DNA for the CDR3 is TGTGCCAGCAGCTTAAAGTTGTACGAGCAGTACTTC. Protein product: CASSLKLYEQYF.

This rearrangement joins TRBV5-5 to TRBJ2-7; TRBD1 is a possible D gene (7 bases). Trimming stripped 7 bases from V and 3 bases from J, with 11 bases between. Germline loops: CDR1 SGHKS, CDR2 YYEKEE (reference sequence). CDR3 length: 12 amino acids. CDR3 region: CASLQGGYEQYF. The CDR3 DNA reads as TGTGCCAGCCTCCAGGGGGGCTACGAGCAGTACTTC.

The V and J genes are TRBV7-2 and TRBJ2-7; D gene ambiguous. Trimming removed 8 bases from V and 0 bases from J, with 20 bases in between. The CDR3 has 16 residues. Germline V gives CDR1 SGHTA, CDR2 FQGNSA. The CDR3 DNA reads as TGTGCCAGCGCTATCATGCCCGGTTTTAGCTCCTACGAGCAGTACTTC. Translating gives CASAIMPGFSSYEQYF.

The chain has TRBV20-1 and TRBJ1-1; D gene uncertain. The CDR3 is 13 amino acids. CDR1 DFQATT and CDR2 SNEGSKA come from the germline V gene (reference sequence). Trimming took off 0 bases at V and 6 bases at J, with 11 bases between the two ends. DNA of the CDR3: TGCAGTGCTAGAGATCTTCCGGGAGCTGAAGCTTTCTTT. This encodes CSARDLPGAEAFF.

The rearrangement uses TRBV29-1 and TRBJ1-1; 8 bases agree with TRBD1. Germline CDR1 and CDR2: SQVTM and ANQGSEA. The CDR3 is 14 amino acids. V gave up 7 bases and J gave up 1 base; unmatched junction bases: 8. The DNA of the CDR3 is TGCAGCGCTAGGACAGGGTACCCGAACACTGAAGCTTTCTTT. It specifies CSARTGYPNTEAFF.

The chain combines TRBV29-1 with TRBJ2-1, with TRBD1 identical over 7 bases. CDR1 SQVTM and CDR2 ANQGSEA come from the germline V gene. CDR3 size: 13 residues. Trimming at V came to 6 bases and at J to 6 bases, leaving 8 bases not matched to a gene. DNA for the CDR3: TGCAGCGTGAGGGACAGAAGTGGCAATGAGCAGTTCTTC. Translated, it gives CSVRDRSGNEQFF.

This clonotype was seen more than once but under ten times. The V and J genes are TRBV3-1 and TRBJ1-4; D unclear. CDR3 size: 12 residues. V was cut by 6 bases and J by 8 bases, with 10 bases left in between. Germline CDR1 is LGHDT and CDR2 is YNNKEL (reference sequence). CDR3 nucleotides: TGTGCCAGCAGAGACCGTGGGGAAAAACTGTTTTTT. This codes for CASRDRGEKLFF.

This rearrangement joins TRBV27 to TRBJ2-4; possibly TRBD2 for D (5 bases). The J call may be faulty, since TRBJ2-7 better matches the DNA end. Per germline, CDR1 MNHEY and CDR2 SMNVEV (reference sequence). This CDR3 spans 16 amino acids. This chain's CDR3 is CASSPSEGSLSYEQYF. CDR3 nucleotides: TGTGCCAGCAGCCCGTCTGAAGGGAGCCTCTCCTACGAGCAGTACTTC.

The V call is TRBV6-2 or TRBV6-3, the J call TRBJ2-5; D might be TRBD2 (7 bases). In germline, CDR1 is MNHEY, CDR2 SVGEGT. The V gene lost 2 bases and the J gene lost 1 base, with 14 bases spanning the gap. The CDR3 is 16 amino acids. CDR3: CASSYPMGGAQETQYF. CDR3 bases: TGTGCCAGCAGTTACCCTATGGGGGGGGCCCAAGAGACCCAGTACTTC.

Remarks on this clonotype: One end of the junction does not line up with germline, which may come from a read error. The chain couples TRBV20-1 to TRBJ2-7, with a possible D match to TRBD1 (7 bases). Per germline, CDR1 DFQATT and CDR2 SNEGSKA (reference sequence). This CDR3 has 15 residues. The CDR3, as DNA: TGCAGTGCCAGAGGGAACAGGGGAGGTTACTACGAGCAGTACTTC. It specifies CSARGNRGGYYEQYF.

This sequence joins TRBV7-9 and TRBJ1-1, with TRBD1 as a possible D gene (6 bases). The CDR3 runs to 14 residues. In germline, CDR1 is SEHNR, CDR2 FQNEAQ (reference sequence). Trimming pared 2 bases from V and 4 bases from J, leaving 11 bases between. The CDR3 sequence: CASSLFGQSTEAFF. The DNA of the CDR3 is TGTGCCAGCAGCTTATTTGGACAGAGCACTGAAGCTTTCTTT. Complete variable domain (other parts from reference TRBV7-9 and TRBJ1-1): DTGVSQNPRHKITKRGQNVTFRCDPISEHNRLYWYRQTLGQGPEFLTYFQNEAQLEKSRLLSDRFSAERPKGSFSTLEIQRTEQGDSAMYLCASSLFGQSTEAFFGQGTRLTVV.

DNA for the CDR3: TGCGCCAGCAGCCCGCGGACAGGGCTTGAGACCCAGTACTTC. This encodes CASSPRTGLETQYF. The chain combines TRBV5-1 with TRBJ2-5; 8 nucleotides align to TRBD1. The CDR3 is 14 amino acids. V lost 4 bases, J lost 5 bases, and 7 bases stayed unmatched. CDR1 and CDR2 from the germline V gene are SGHRS and YFSETQ.

This clonotype was observed a handful of times. The rearrangement joins TRBV28 to TRBJ2-5, with D possibly being TRBD2 (7 bases). Germline V gives CDR1 MDHEN, CDR2 SYDVKM. V lost 5 bases and J lost 5, with 15 bases in between. The length of the CDR3 is 14 residues. CDR3 amino acids: CASSVTGGVETQYF. The DNA for the CDR3 is TGTGCCAGCAGTGTAACGGGGGGCGTGGAGACCCAGTACTTC.

V gene TRBV10-3 combines with J gene TRBJ2-4, with 10 bases that match TRBD1. The end of the DNA fits TRBJ2-7 better, so the J call may be wrong. CDR3 length: 14 amino acids. CDR1 and CDR2 (germline): ENHRY, SYGVKD. CDR3 loop: CAISRTGGQYEQYF. The DNA for the CDR3 is TGTGCCATCAGCAGGACAGGGGGGCAATACGAGCAGTACTTC.

CDR3 coding DNA: TGTGCCAGCAGCTCCCCGGAGAGGTACAATGAGCAGTTCTTC. Translation gives CASSSPERYNEQFF. V and J are TRBV7-9 and TRBJ2-1; D call uncertain. V lost 4 bases, J lost 4 bases, and 11 bases lay in between. CDR3 length equals 14 residues. Germline CDR1 and CDR2: SEHNR and FQNEAQ (reference sequence).